This T cell receptor beta chain was identified during a study of T-cell reconstitution after alpha-beta-depleted transplantation in children. For TCRbeta, the library was prepared with unique molecular identifiers. Each CDR3 protein is one row after TCRdb ran MiXCR on the PCR reads. The sample consists of 450,000 to 500,000 distinct CDR3 sequences, around 13% of them appearing once. This clonotype turned up a few times. The sample in question was PBMCs from the stem cell graft donor, obtained from the stem cell graft. The receptor comes from a human donor who donated a stem cell graft to a child with combined immunodeficiency.

This chain's CDR3 is CASRAGTASLFTEAFF. The CDR3 nucleotides read TGTGCCAGTAGAGCCGGGACAGCCAGTTTGTTCACTGAAGCTTTCTTT. V usage is TRBV19 and J usage is TRBJ1-1, with 7 bases identical to TRBD1. Trimming at V came to 6 bases and at J to 4 bases, leaving 14 bases not matched to a gene. Looked up from germline, CDR1 is LNHDA and CDR2 is SQIVND (reference sequence). The CDR3 consists of 16 residues.